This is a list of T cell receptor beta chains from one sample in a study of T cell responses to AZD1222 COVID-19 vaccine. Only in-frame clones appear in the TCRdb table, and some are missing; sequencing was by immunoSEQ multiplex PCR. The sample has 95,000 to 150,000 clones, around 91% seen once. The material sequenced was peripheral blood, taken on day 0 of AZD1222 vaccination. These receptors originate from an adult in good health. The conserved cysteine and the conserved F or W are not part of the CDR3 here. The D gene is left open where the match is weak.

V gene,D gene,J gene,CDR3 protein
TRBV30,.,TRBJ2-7,AWSLGRRIEQY
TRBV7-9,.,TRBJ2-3,ASSLAGQSTDTQY
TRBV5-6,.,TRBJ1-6,ASSLMYNSPLH
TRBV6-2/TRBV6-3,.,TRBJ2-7,ASSYFGDAREQY
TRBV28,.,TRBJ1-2,ASSRTGANYGYT
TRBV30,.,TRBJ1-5,AWSGAVYQPQH
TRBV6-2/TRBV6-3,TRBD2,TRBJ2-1,ASSRLKGGGSSYNEQF
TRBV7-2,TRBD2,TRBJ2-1,ASSSLAGGHNYNEQF
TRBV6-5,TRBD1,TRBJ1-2,ASEDRVNYGYT
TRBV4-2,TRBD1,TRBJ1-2,ASSPQRGTGDGYT
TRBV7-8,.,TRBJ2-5,ASSLTAGRETQY
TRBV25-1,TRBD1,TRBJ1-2,ASSDPTGGDRVRDGYT
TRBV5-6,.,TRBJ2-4,ASSRLENIQY
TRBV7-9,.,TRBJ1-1,ASSFPEGQDTEAF
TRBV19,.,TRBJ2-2,ASSVTGGGELF
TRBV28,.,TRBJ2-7,ASRGRGYEQY
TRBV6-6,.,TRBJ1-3,INEGSGNTIY
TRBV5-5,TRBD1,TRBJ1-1,ASSLRTGWGEAF
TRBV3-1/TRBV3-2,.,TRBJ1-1,ASSQGLSEAF
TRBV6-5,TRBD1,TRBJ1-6,ASSWGQGDSPLH
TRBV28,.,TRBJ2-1,ASSYLGADYNEQF
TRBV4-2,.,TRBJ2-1,ASNLEVGAYNEQF
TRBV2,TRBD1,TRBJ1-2,ASSVGTEYGYT
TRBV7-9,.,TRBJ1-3,ASSPRVRGIISGNTIY
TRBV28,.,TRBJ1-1,ASSLSGLTEAF
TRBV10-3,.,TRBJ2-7,AIGEGGGYEQY
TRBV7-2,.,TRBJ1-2,ASSLDSGKDPTGGYT
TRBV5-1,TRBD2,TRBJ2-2,ASSLRLAGGANTGELF
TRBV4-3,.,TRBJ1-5,ASSQDWSQPQH